The 14 T cell receptor beta chains listed next were all sequenced from one sample in a study of blood T cell repertoires in COVID-19. Clones were read by immunoSEQ multiplex PCR, and TCRdb kept only the in-frame ones, dropping some. Of about 160,000 clones listed, roughly 71% are singletons. The sequenced sample was peripheral blood. The receptors shown here come from a woman at least 80 years old with acute or convalescent COVID-19.

The rearrangement joins TRBV19 to TRBJ1-4; D unclear. Trimming pared 1 base from V and 6 bases from J, leaving 15 bases between. Germline V gives CDR1 LNHDA, CDR2 SQIVND (reference sequence). This CDR3 has 16 residues. The CDR3 bases are TGTGCCAGTAGTATAGCGCTCGGGAGGGTGGATGAAAAACTGTTTTTT. Translated: CASSIALGRVDEKLFF.

V gene TRBV19 combines with J gene TRBJ1-6; D might be TRBD1 (5 bases). Germline V gene data show CDR1 as LNHDA and CDR2 as SQIVND (reference sequence). The CDR3 consists of 13 residues. Trimming removed 6 bases from V and 4 bases from J, with 7 bases in between. The CDR3 coding sequence is TGTGCCAGTAGGACAGCATATAATTCACCCCTCCACTTT. This gives the protein CASRTAYNSPLHF.

The chain has TRBV5-8 and TRBJ2-3; D is possibly TRBD1 (6 bases). This CDR3 is 15 amino acids long. CDR1 SGHTS and CDR2 YDEGEE come from the germline V gene. Trimming removed 0 bases from V and 4 bases from J, with 12 bases in between. The CDR3: CASSLEGGAADTQYF. For the CDR3, the DNA is TGTGCCAGCAGCTTGGAAGGGGGAGCAGCAGATACGCAGTATTTT.

CDR3 region: CAISEPMTGIKETQYF. CDR3 coding DNA: TGTGCCATCAGTGAGCCCATGACAGGGATTAAGGAGACCCAGTACTTC. The J gene is TRBJ2-5, the V gene TRBV10-3; 7 positions match TRBD1. There are 16 residues in the CDR3. Per germline, CDR1 ENHRY and CDR2 SYGVKD. V lost 2 bases, J lost 5 bases, and 11 bases stayed unmatched.

This chain uses TRBV15 with TRBJ1-5; 8 bases agree with TRBD1. CDR1 is LNHNV and CDR2 is YYDKDF in the germline V gene (reference sequence). This CDR3 is built from 15 residues. Losses at the gene ends were 4 bases for V and 4 bases for J; bases not matched to a gene: 6. Here the CDR3 reads CATSNKRQGNQPQHF. DNA of the CDR3: TGTGCCACCAGCAACAAAAGACAGGGGAATCAGCCCCAGCATTTT.

V usage is TRBV6-5 and J usage is TRBJ1-5; TRBD1 agrees at 7 bases. Germline V lookup: CDR1 MNHEY, CDR2 SVGAGI. The V segment lost 6 bases and the J segment 3 bases; nucleotides outside the gene matches: 5. This CDR3 has 14 amino acids. The CDR3 nucleotides are TGTGCCAGCAGAACAGGGGTAAACAATCAGCCCCAGCATTTT. Encoded protein: CASRTGVNNQPQHF.

This clone was detected a few times. The genes are TRBV29-1 and TRBJ1-2; D remains unclear. This CDR3 is 14 amino acids long. Germline CDR1 and CDR2: SQVTM and ANQGSEA. V was shortened by 2 bases and J by 0 bases, with 10 bases between the two germline ends. In DNA, the CDR3 is TGCAGCGTTGAAAGAGGCTACCCTAACTATGGCTACACCTTC. Protein: CSVERGYPNYGYTF.

This clone has only one observation. This chain uses TRBV7-2 with TRBJ1-2, with 8 positions matching TRBD1. V was pared by 4 bases and J by 2 bases, with 9 bases of the junction left unmatched. The CDR3 totals 16 residues. CDR1 and CDR2 from the germline V gene are SGHTA and FQGNSA. The CDR3 is CASSSSATGENYGYTF. In DNA, the CDR3 is TGTGCCAGCAGCTCCAGCGCGACAGGGGAGAACTATGGCTACACCTTC.

The CDR3 region is CASSQLGQSNEKLFF. In DNA, the CDR3 is TGCGCCAGCAGCCAACTGGGACAGTCTAATGAAAAACTGTTTTTT. This chain joins TRBV4-3 and TRBJ1-4; the match to TRBD1 covers 7 bases. Trimming removed 2 bases from V and 3 bases from J; junction bases left unmatched: 3. The germline V gene has CDR1 LGHNA and CDR2 YSLEER. The CDR3 spans 15 residues.

The chain carries TRBV20-1 and TRBJ2-1; 8 bases line up with TRBD2. CDR3 length: 15 amino acids. J gave up 6 bases and V 3 bases, and 10 bases lay outside the gene matches. Germline V lookup: CDR1 DFQATT, CDR2 SNEGSKA (reference sequence). For the CDR3, the DNA is TGCAGTGCTAGTATGGGAAGAGCGGGAGTCAATGAGCAGTTCTTC. Protein sequence: CSASMGRAGVNEQFF.

V gene TRBV4-2 combines with J gene TRBJ2-3; TRBD2 is a possible D gene (5 bases). CDR3 length equals 15 residues. The V end lost 1 base, the J end lost 1 base, and 9 bases lay between the germline ends. The germline V gene has CDR1 LGHNA and CDR2 YNFKEQ. CDR3: CASSQVAIGTDTQYF. The CDR3 DNA sequence: TGTGCCAGCAGCCAAGTAGCGATTGGCACAGATACGCAGTATTTT.

The rearrangement joins TRBV6-4 to TRBJ2-7, with D perhaps TRBD2 (5 bases). Germline V gene sequence: CDR1 MRHNA, CDR2 SNTAGT. V was clipped by 3 bases and J by 0 bases, with 12 bases between them. This CDR3 has 15 residues. CDR3 sequence: CASSEEIGSSYEQYF. The CDR3 DNA follows: TGTGCCAGCAGTGAGGAGATAGGGAGCTCCTACGAGCAGTACTTC.

This clone came up once. The chain carries TRBV27 and TRBJ1-3, with 12 bases aligning to TRBD1. V gave up 8 bases and J gave up 5 bases; unmatched junction bases: 4. The CDR3 is 14 residues long. Germline V gene lookup returns CDR1 MNHEY and CDR2 SMNVEV (reference sequence). The CDR3 DNA reads as TGTGCCAGCTACCGGGACAGGGGGCGAAACACCATATATTTT. This encodes CASYRDRGRNTIYF.

This clone has only one observation. V is TRBV2 and J is TRBJ1-2, with TRBD1 matching over 8 bases. The CDR3 length is 13 residues. The germline gives CDR1 SNHLY, CDR2 FYNNEI. Germline trimming cut 6 bases from V and 6 bases from J; bases unmatched to any gene: 6. In nucleotides, the CDR3 is TGTGCCAGCAGCCAGGGGGCTGATCATGGCTACACCTTC. Translation gives CASSQGADHGYTF.